This TCR beta chain was found in a study of vaccination effects on CD4 cells after COVID-19. Overall study results and limits: By a late point after vaccination, infection- and vaccine-induced clones had shrunk markedly through clonal contraction.

Antigen-specific CD4+ T cells were first expanded with viral peptide pools by the ViraFEST assay and only then sequenced. A 10-day culture period preceded the isolation of CD4+ T cells. Having tested negative for nucleocapsid antibodies, the vaccine recipients showed no prior SARS-CoV-2 infection. Supplemented with 8.5 to 10 IU/ml IL-2 and 9.5 to 10 ug/ml peptides, approximately 2 million PBMC per well were kept in culture. The protocol was immunoSEQ multiplex PCR, while the TCRdb copy is restricted to in-frame clones and leaves out a portion. The table has 55,000 to 80,000 clones, under 75% seen once; the top ten hold under 4.5%. On this clone: Its antigen is as yet unknown.

CDR1 is MRHNA and CDR2 is SNTAGT in the germline V gene. The length of the CDR3 is 12 residues. Trimming removed 2 bases at V and 6 bases at J, with 8 bases between. The sample consisted of CD4+ T cells from PBMCs cultured with HCoV-OC43 spike peptides, taken before COVID-19 vaccination. This sample's subset: HCoV-OC43 spike overlapping peptide pool stimulation. The chain combines TRBV6-4 with TRBJ2-7; D unclear. The TCR sequence derives from a human donor who received a COVID-19 vaccine. CDR3 sequence reads: CASSDEWGEQYV. For the CDR3, the DNA is TGTGCCAGCAGTGACGAATGGGGCGAGCAGTACGTC.